A single T cell receptor (beta chain) is shown here with its context. Its antigen remains unknown. The entry originates in a study of lymphopenia after photon versus proton radiotherapy. V lost 3 bases, J lost 0 bases, and 10 bases lay in between. The CDR3 covers 15 residues. From germline, CDR1 is SGHRS and CDR2 YFSETQ. Data came from immunoSEQ multiplex PCR; TCRdb stores just in-frame clones and leaves some out. The repertoire holds around 15,000 clones, with roughly nine tenths as singletons. Overall study results and limits: Oligoclonal CD8+ Temra expansion after nadir drove photon patients' diversity drop. Photon-treated patients lost naive T cells and TCR diversity; proton-treated stayed stable.

This clonotype was obtained from a woman in her sixties with cholangiocarcinoma. Some clones in this sample may be carry-over from other donors' samples. The chain carries TRBV5-1 and TRBJ1-3; TRBD1 is a possible D gene (5 bases). Sample: peripheral blood, taken from a patient treated with proton-based radiotherapy. Here the CDR3 reads CASSSTGGSGNTIYF. CDR3 in DNA: TGCGCCAGCAGCTCAACAGGAGGCTCTGGAAACACCATATATTTT.